The 2 T cell receptor beta chains below come from one sample, sequenced in a study of blood T cells in healthy people across ages. Primed by a sample-barcoded 5' primer and a J-beta primer mix, a second PCR proceeded for 7 to 11 cycles. Via MiXCR, TCRdb re-called the 5' RACE reads, giving one row per CDR3 protein. The data contain about 1.5 million distinct CDR3 sequences, around 40% of them singletons. The sample was blood. The receptors were sampled from a woman younger than 35 in good health.

This sequence joins TRBV12-3 or TRBV12-4 and TRBJ1-1, with D tentatively TRBD1 (5 bases). The V end was cut by 7 bases, the J end by 4 bases, with 22 bases between. CDR3 length equals 16 residues. As DNA, the CDR3 is TGTGCCAGCACTACAAAGGGGATTGTCGGGGGCACTGAAGCTTTCTTT. Residues: CASTTKGIVGGTEAFF.

The chain is built from TRBV24-1 and TRBJ2-5; D assignment may be TRBD1 or TRBD2 (5 bases each). The J call is in doubt because the DNA end fits TRBJ2-7 better. Germline V gene sequence: CDR1 KGHDR, CDR2 SFDVKD. This CDR3 region has 16 residues. CDR3 DNA: TGTGCCACCAGTGATGGGACGCTCTTTGGGCCCTACGAGCAGTACTTC. Amino acids: CATSDGTLFGPYEQYF.